These T cell receptor beta chains were read from a single sample in a study of memory CD4+ T cells and cytomegalovirus serostatus. Data came from immunoSEQ multiplex PCR; TCRdb stores just in-frame clones and leaves some out. The top ten clones hold 0.67% of a sample with approximately 53,000 clones, roughly three quarters of them seen once. The sequencing sample was made of memory CD4+ T cells from blood. All receptors come from an adult in good health and CMV-seronegative. The CDR3 runs from the conserved cysteine through the conserved F or W. The D gene is left open where the match is weak. A clone size is listed for some rows: how often the clone was seen (once, few, many), or a class if it is expanded.

j_gene	abundance	d_gene	v_gene	CDR3nt	CDR3aa
TRBJ2-6	-	TRBD1	TRBV28	TGTGCCAGCAGGAAAAGGACAGGGAATTCTGGGGCCAACGTCCTGACTTTC	CASRKRTGNSGANVLTF
TRBJ1-2	once	TRBD1	TRBV10-3	TGTGCCATCAGTGATCTTACAGGGGCCTATGGCTACACCTTC	CAISDLTGAYGYTF
TRBJ2-5	-	-	TRBV7-9	TGTGCCAGCAGCTTTTGGTCAGGTGATGGAGGGGAGACCCAGTACTTC	CASSFWSGDGGETQYF
TRBJ1-6	-	TRBD1	TRBV6-1	TGTGCCAGCAGGACCGGGACAGGGCATCGTTCACCCCTCCACTTT	CASRTGTGHRSPLHF
TRBJ2-1	-	-	TRBV10-1	TGCGCCAGCAGTGTGAAGGGCAATGAGCAGTTCTTC	CASSVKGNEQFF
TRBJ2-7	-	-	TRBV20-1	TGCAGTGCTCTGGACGGGCTCCAGTACTTC	CSALDGLQYF
TRBJ2-5	-	-	TRBV28	TGTGCCAGCAACTATTGGCAGGGGGGAGAGACCCAGTACTTC	CASNYWQGGETQYF
TRBJ1-2	-	TRBD1	TRBV6-1	TGTGCCAGTAAAGATCGGACAGGGGGCTTTCATGGCTACACCTTC	CASKDRTGGFHGYTF
TRBJ2-7	-	TRBD2	TRBV6-1	TGTGCCAGTCTAGCGGATTCGTACGAGCAGTACTTC	CASLADSYEQYF
TRBJ1-1	-	-	TRBV6-1	TGTGCCAGCACTCAACCCATGATGGGCACTGAAGCTTTCTTT	CASTQPMMGTEAFF
TRBJ2-1	-	-	TRBV29-1	TGCAGCGTTGAAATTGATCGGGGCGAGCAGTTCTTC	CSVEIDRGEQFF
TRBJ1-2	-	-	TRBV4-1	TGCGCCAGCAGCCAGGGTTTGGGAGGCTACACCTTC	CASSQGLGGYTF
TRBJ2-1	-	-	TRBV28	TGTGCCAGCAGTTTCCAGCGGTCTATTAATGAGCAGTTCTTC	CASSFQRSINEQFF
TRBJ2-1	-	TRBD1	TRBV7-9	TGTGCCAGCGGTTCAGGGGGTGGTGAGCAGTTCTTC	CASGSGGGEQFF
TRBJ1-2	-	-	TRBV29-1	TGCAGCGTTGAAGATTTTTCAGGGCAGAGGGATTACACCTTC	CSVEDFSGQRDYTF
TRBJ1-1	few	-	TRBV18	TGTGCCAGCTCACCCTGGGGGGGAACTGAAGCTTTCTTT	CASSPWGGTEAFF
TRBJ2-1	-	TRBD2	TRBV28	TGTGCCAGCAGTCCCCTGGGGGGGGACAATGAGCAGTTCTTC	CASSPLGGDNEQFF
TRBJ1-2	-	-	TRBV21-1	TGTGCCAGCAGCGCGCTGAACAGGTCCGCTAACTATGGCTACACCTTC	CASSALNRSANYGYTF
TRBJ2-7	-	TRBD1	TRBV11-2	TGTGCCAGCAGGCTACAGGGGTACTCCCCCCCTCACTACGAGCAGTACTTC	CASRLQGYSPPHYEQYF
TRBJ2-7	-	-	TRBV18	TGTGCCAGCTCACTACGAGAGCGGGAGCAGTACTTC	CASSLREREQYF